The next 9 T cell receptor beta chains were all read from a single sample in a study of technical replicates of blood from a handful of donors. Clones were read by immunoSEQ multiplex PCR, and TCRdb kept only the in-frame ones, dropping some. Of roughly 60,000 clones listed, around 88% are singletons. Sequenced sample: PBMCs. The receptors originated from a human donor in good health. Some clones in this sample may be carry-over from other donors' samples.

This clone was observed once. V and J are TRBV29-1 and TRBJ2-3, with 13 bases fitting TRBD2. The CDR3 length is 15 residues. Germline CDR1 is SQVTM and CDR2 is ANQGSEA. V was clipped by 6 bases and J by 6 bases; unmatched bases: 9. As DNA, the CDR3 is TGCAGCGTCGCGACTAGCGGGGGGCCGCGGGATACGCAGTATTTT. Protein product: CSVATSGGPRDTQYF.

The CDR3 bases are TGTGCCAGCAGTTTTCAGCCGGCAGGGGGTAATTCACCCCTCCACTTT. It translates to CASSFQPAGGNSPLHF. The chain recombines TRBV27 with TRBJ1-6; the match to TRBD1 covers 7 bases. J lost 6 bases, V lost 3 bases, and 8 bases had no gene match. Germline assignment: CDR1 MNHEY and CDR2 SMNVEV (reference sequence). The CDR3 totals 16 residues.

V gene TRBV19 combines with J gene TRBJ1-5, with D unresolved. This CDR3 contains 13 residues. V dropped 8 bases and J dropped 7 bases, with 15 bases sitting between them. The V gene's germline CDR1 is LNHDA and CDR2 SQIVND (reference sequence). CDR3 region: CASAGIGGQPQHF. DNA of the CDR3: TGTGCCAGTGCGGGGATTGGAGGGCAGCCCCAGCATTTT.

The chain carries TRBV4-2 and TRBJ2-7; TRBD2 agrees at 9 bases. Germline values: CDR1 LGHNA, CDR2 YNFKEQ. The CDR3 has 16 amino acids. The junction had 5 bases not matched to a gene; V was cut back by 2 bases and J by 0 bases. Here the CDR3 reads CASSQFSGGRSYEQYF. The CDR3 DNA reads TGTGCCAGCAGCCAATTCAGCGGGGGGCGCTCCTACGAGCAGTACTTC.

This clone came up once. This sequence joins TRBV5-6 and TRBJ1-6, with D perhaps matching TRBD1 (5 bases). The CDR3 has 16 amino acids. Between the trimmed V and J ends, which lost 3 bases and 7 bases, there was a span of 17 bases. CDR1 is SGHDT and CDR2 is YYEEEE in the germline V gene. CDR3 bases: TGTGCCAGCAGCTGGGGGGTCGTGACGGAGAATTCACCCCTCCACTTT. Amino acid sequence: CASSWGVVTENSPLHF.

The chain couples TRBV7-2 to TRBJ2-3; D is ambiguous. Trimming removed 4 bases from V and 3 bases from J, with 8 bases in between. Germline V lookup: CDR1 SGHTA, CDR2 FQGNSA. CDR3 size: 13 residues. The DNA of the CDR3 is TGTGCCAGCAGCTCAAGCAATACAGATACGCAGTATTTT. Translating it yields CASSSSNTDTQYF.

This chain uses TRBV5-1 with TRBJ2-1, with D possibly matching TRBD1 (6 bases). The germline V and J ends were trimmed by 3 bases and 7 bases, with 8 bases remaining between them. This CDR3 is built from 12 residues. The germline V gene encodes CDR1 SGHRS and CDR2 YFSETQ. The CDR3 DNA follows: TGCGCCAGCAGCTCCCAGGGGAATGAGCAGTTCTTC. It encodes CASSSQGNEQFF. The full variable domain, with the rest looked up from reference TRBV5-1 and TRBJ2-1, is KAGVTQTPRYLIKTRGQQVTLSCSPISGHRSVSWYQQTPGQGLQFLFEYFSETQRNKGNFPGRFSGRQFSNSRSEMNVSTLELGDSALYLCASSSQGNEQFFGPGTRLTVL.

J is TRBJ2-2 and V is TRBV5-5; 12 nucleotides agree with TRBD2. V was clipped by 2 bases and J by 0 bases; unmatched bases: 5. Germline CDR1 reads SGHKS; CDR2 reads YYEKEE (reference sequence). The CDR3 is 18 residues long. CDR3 nucleotides: TGTGCCAGCAGCTTAGGACTAGCGGGGTTCGCGAACACCGGGGAGCTGTTTTTT. Protein sequence: CASSLGLAGFANTGELFF.

The rearrangement joins TRBV5-1 to TRBJ1-6; D may be TRBD1 (6 bases). CDR3 size: 14 residues. Germline CDR1 SGHRS, CDR2 YFSETQ. V was cut by 4 bases and J by 6 bases, with 11 bases left in between. The CDR3 sequence is CASSKDSGNSPLHF. The CDR3 coding sequence is TGCGCCAGCAGCAAGGACAGTGGTAATTCACCCCTCCACTTT.